The T cell receptor (beta chain) under discussion was sequenced for a study of blood T cell repertoires in COVID-19 (TCRdb year 2020). About the full investigation: Samples covering the acute and convalescent phases of COVID-19 were provided by collaborators in the United States, Italy and Spain. Deeply sampled blood TCRbeta repertoires from subjects exposed to, actively infected with, or recovered from COVID-19 were included in the dataset. Nearly every sample came with metadata listing a de-identified subject ID, COVID-19 status, age in years and sex. The repertoires were released in a freely available public database intended as a resource for research on the immune response to SARS-CoV-2. Where available, HLA class I and class II types were obtained from metadata supplied by the sample provider rather than from assay-based typing. The samples were drawn from the first 160 participants of the ongoing ImmuneRACE study and from 1,254 subjects provided by 6 global collaborators. The material from the prospective study consisted of cDNA or gDNA derived from T cells, B-cell-depleted T cells, or PBMCs.

The immunoSEQ Assay, a bias-controlled multiplex PCR, was used to amplify TCRbeta CDR3 regions from genomic DNA. Processing in the source paper ran as follows. The number of nucleated cells in each sample was estimated from the amplification of reference gene primers within the assay. Sequence reads were collapsed and filtered to measure the absolute abundance of every unique TCRbeta CDR3 rearrangement. Productive Simpson clonality was computed per sample as the square root of Simpson's diversity index over productive rearrangements. TCRdb re-hosts the immuneACCESS table, in-frame sequences only. Its copies lack some clones; in the studies checked, an unresolved V gene accounts for under half of them, and the cause for the rest is not known. The DNA gave D and trimming, while V, J and clone size come from that table. Across this sample there are tens of thousands of clones, with approximately 83% seen only once. Jointly, the top ten make up approximately 12% of the sample.

A note on this clone: Its antigen remains unidentified. No quality values exist for individual bases; no much larger clone is one base distant.

The research as a whole found: How much clinical and demographic metadata was included differed by source and by participant, and the metadata was provided uncurated.

Relative to germline, V is 0 bases shorter and J is 3 bases shorter, with 9 bases between their ends. Reading from cysteine to phenylalanine, the CDR3 counts 15 amino acids. Just CDR3 DNA is preserved here, 45 bases in frame from base 1. CDR1 and CDR2 are read off the germline V gene (reference sequence) as LNHNV and YYDKDF. Collaborating institutions collected whole blood in K2EDTA tubes following their own protocols. For TCRbeta analysis, collaborator samples were shipped as frozen whole blood, as isolated PBMCs, or as DNA extracted from either sample type. This sequence uses TRBV15 and TRBJ1-3; TRBD1 might be the D gene, on 5 matching bases. The sequence was obtained from a human donor in a cohort sampled during active COVID-19. Specimen: peripheral blood. DNA sequence: TGTGCCACCAGCAGAGATCGGGGGGGTGGAAACACCATATATTTT. It is translated as CATSRDRGGGNTIYF.